The TCR beta chain under discussion was sequenced for a study of blood T cell repertoires in COVID-19. Study overall: Collection of acute and convalescent COVID-19 samples took place in the United States, Italy and Spain. The analysed material was cDNA or gDNA that came from T cells, B-cell-depleted T cells, or PBMCs.

This clone was picked up one time. Authors' analysis steps: Amplification with reference gene primers provided the estimates of nucleated cell counts. Some clones are missing from TCRdb's copy, which holds only in-frame ones; the method was immunoSEQ multiplex PCR. Clonal size and the V and J genes are those of that table, whereas D and trimming came from the DNA. The sample has 200,000 to 300,000 clones, approximately 80% seen once. The sequenced sample consisted of peripheral blood. This receptor was obtained from a woman aged 55-70 years with active or convalescent COVID-19.

CDR3 in DNA: TGTGCCACCAGTGATCAGACTAGCGGGAGTCGGAATGAGCAGTTCTTC. Translating it yields CATSDQTSGSRNEQFF. J is TRBJ2-1 and V is TRBV24-1; 12 nucleotides agree with TRBD2. CDR3 length equals 16 residues. Germline values: CDR1 KGHDR, CDR2 SFDVKD. V dropped 3 bases and J dropped 7; count of bases not matched to a gene: 6.